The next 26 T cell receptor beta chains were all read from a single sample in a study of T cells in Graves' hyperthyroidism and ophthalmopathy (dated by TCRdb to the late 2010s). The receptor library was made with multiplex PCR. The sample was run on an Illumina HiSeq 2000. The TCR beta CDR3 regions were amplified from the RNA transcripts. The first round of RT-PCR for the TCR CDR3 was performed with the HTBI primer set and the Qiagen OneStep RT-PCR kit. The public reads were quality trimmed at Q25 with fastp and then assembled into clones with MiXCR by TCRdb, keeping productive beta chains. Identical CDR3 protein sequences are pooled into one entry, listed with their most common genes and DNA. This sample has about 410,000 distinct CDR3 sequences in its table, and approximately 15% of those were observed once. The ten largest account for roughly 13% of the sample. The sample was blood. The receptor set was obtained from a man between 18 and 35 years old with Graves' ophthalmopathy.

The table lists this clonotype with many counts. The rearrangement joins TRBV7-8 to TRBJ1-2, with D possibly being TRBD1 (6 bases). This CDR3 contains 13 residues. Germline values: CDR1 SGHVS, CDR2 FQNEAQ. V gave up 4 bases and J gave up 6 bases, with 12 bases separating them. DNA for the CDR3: TGTGCCAGCAGCTCGGCTTACAGGGATGGCTACACCTTC. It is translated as CASSSAYRDGYTF. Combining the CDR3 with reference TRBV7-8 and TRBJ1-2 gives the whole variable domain GAGVSQSPRYKVAKRGQDVALRCDPISGHVSLFWYQQALGQGPEFLTYFQNEAQLDKSGLPSDRFFAERPEGSVSTLKIQRTQQEDSAVYLCASSSAYRDGYTFGSGTRLTVV.

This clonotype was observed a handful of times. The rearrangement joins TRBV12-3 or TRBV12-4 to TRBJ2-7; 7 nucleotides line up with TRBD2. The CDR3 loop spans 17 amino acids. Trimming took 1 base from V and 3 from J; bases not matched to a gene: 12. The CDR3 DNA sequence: TGTGCCAGCAGTTTAGGGCTAGCGGAGAACCGAATCTACGAGCAGTACTTC. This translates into CASSLGLAENRIYEQYF.

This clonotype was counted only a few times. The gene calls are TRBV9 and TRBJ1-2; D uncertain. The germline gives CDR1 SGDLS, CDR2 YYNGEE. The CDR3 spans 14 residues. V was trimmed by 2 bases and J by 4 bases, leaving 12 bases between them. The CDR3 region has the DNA TGTGCCAGCAGCGTTCTACACTTACCCTATGGCTACACCTTC. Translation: CASSVLHLPYGYTF.

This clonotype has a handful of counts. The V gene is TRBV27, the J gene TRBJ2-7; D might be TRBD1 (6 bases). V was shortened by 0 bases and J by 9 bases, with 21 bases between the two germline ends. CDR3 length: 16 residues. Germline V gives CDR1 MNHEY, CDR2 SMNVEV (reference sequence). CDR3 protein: CASSLSNPGTSTRQYF. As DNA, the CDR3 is TGTGCCAGCAGTTTATCGAACCCCGGGACAAGTACGAGGCAGTACTTC.

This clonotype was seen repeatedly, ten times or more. This CDR3 reads CASSPKTTEAFF. DNA of the CDR3: TGTGCCAGCAGCCCTAAGACCACTGAAGCTTTCTTT. V and J are TRBV5-5 and TRBJ1-1; no clear D. From germline, CDR1 is SGHKS and CDR2 YYEKEE (reference sequence). The CDR3 consists of 12 residues. Trimming left V 4 bases short and J 4 bases short, with 8 bases between.

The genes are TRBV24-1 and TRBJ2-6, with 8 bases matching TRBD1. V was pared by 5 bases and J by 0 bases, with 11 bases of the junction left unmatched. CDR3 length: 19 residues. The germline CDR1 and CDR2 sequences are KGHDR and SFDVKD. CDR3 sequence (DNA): TGTGCCACCAGTGGAGTCCCGGGACAGGTTAACTCTGGGGCCAACGTCCTGACTTTC. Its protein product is CATSGVPGQVNSGANVLTF.

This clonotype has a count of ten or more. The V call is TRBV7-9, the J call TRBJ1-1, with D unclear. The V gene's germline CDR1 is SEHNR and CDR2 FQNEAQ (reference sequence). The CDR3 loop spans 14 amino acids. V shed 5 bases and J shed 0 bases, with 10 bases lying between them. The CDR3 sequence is CASSRTNLNTEAFF. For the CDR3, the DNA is TGTGCCAGCAGCCGGACTAATTTGAACACTGAAGCTTTCTTT. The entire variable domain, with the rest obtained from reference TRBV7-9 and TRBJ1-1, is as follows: DTGVSQNPRHKITKRGQNVTFRCDPISEHNRLYWYRQTLGQGPEFLTYFQNEAQLEKSRLLSDRFSAERPKGSFSTLEIQRTEQGDSAMYLCASSRTNLNTEAFFGQGTRLTVV.

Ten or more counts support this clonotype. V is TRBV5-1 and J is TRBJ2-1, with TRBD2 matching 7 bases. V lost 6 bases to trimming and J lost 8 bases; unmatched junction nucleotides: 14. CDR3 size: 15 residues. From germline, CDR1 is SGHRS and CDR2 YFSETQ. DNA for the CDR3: TGCGCCAGCACCCTCGGGGGGACGACCTCGGATGAGCAGTTCTTC. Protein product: CASTLGGTTSDEQFF.

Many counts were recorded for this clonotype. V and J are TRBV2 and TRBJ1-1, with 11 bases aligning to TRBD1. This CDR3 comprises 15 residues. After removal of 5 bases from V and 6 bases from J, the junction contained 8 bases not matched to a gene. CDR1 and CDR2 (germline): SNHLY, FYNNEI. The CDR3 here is CASSRTGGASAEAFF. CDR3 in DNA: TGTGCCAGCAGTAGGACAGGGGGCGCGTCCGCTGAAGCTTTCTTT. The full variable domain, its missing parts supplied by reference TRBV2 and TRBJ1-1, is EPEVTQTPSHQVTQMGQEVILRCVPISNHLYFYWYRQILGQKVEFLVSFYNNEISEKSEIFDDQFSVERPDGSNFTLKIRSTKLEDSAMYFCASSRTGGASAEAFFGQGTRLTVV.

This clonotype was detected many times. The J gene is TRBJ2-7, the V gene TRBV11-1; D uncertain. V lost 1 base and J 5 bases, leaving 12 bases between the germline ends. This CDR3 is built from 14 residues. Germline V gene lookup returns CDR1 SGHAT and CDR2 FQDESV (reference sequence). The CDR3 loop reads CASSLGWQLHEQYF. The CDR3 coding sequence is TGTGCCAGCAGCTTAGGGTGGCAGCTCCACGAGCAGTACTTC.

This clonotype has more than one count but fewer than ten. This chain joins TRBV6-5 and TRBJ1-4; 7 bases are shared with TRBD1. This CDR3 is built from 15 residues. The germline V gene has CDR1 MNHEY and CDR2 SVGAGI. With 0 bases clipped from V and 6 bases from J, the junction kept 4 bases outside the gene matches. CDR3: CASSYSGTVDEKLFF. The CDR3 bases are TGTGCCAGCAGTTACTCGGGGACAGTCGATGAAAAACTGTTTTTT.

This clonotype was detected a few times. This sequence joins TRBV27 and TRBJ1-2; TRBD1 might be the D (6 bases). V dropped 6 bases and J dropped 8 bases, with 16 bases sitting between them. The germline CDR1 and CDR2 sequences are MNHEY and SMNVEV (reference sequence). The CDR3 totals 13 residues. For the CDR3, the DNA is TGTGCCAGCAGGGGGGCCAGGGTTTTGGGCTACACCTTC. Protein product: CASRGARVLGYTF.

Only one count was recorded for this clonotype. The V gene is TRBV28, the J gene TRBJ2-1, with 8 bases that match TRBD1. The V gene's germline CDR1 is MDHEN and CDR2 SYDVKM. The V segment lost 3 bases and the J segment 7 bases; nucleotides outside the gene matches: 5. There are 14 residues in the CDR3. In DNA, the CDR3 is TGTGCCAGCAGTTTGTCCCAGGGGGCGAATGAGCAGTTCTTC. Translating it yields CASSLSQGANEQFF.

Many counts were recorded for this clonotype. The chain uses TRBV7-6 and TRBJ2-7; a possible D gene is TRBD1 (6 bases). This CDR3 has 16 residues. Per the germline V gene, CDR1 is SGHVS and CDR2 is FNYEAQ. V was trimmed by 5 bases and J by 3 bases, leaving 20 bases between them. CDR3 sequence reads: CASSPPPPGHSYEQYF. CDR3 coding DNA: TGTGCCAGCAGCCCGCCACCCCCGGGACACAGCTACGAGCAGTACTTC.

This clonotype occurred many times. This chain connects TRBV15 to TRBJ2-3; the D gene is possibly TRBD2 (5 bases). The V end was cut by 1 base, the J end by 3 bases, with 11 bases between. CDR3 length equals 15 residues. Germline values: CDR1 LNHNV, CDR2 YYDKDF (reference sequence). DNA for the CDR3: TGTGCCACCAGCAGAGTGTCCGGACTTACAGATACGCAGTATTTT. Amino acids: CATSRVSGLTDTQYF. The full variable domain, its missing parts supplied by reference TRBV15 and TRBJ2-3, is DAMVIQNPRYQVTQFGKPVTLSCSQTLNHNVMYWYQQKSSQAPKLLFHYYDKDFNNEADTPDNFQSRRPNTSFCFLDIRSPGLGDTAMYLCATSRVSGLTDTQYFGPGTRLTVL.

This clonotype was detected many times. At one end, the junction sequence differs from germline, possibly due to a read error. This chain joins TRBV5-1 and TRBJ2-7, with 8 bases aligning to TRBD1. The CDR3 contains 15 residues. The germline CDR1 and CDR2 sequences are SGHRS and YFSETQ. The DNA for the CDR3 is TGTGCCAGCAGCCTTGGACAGGGAAGCTCCTACGAGCAGTACTTC. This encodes CASSLGQGSSYEQYF.

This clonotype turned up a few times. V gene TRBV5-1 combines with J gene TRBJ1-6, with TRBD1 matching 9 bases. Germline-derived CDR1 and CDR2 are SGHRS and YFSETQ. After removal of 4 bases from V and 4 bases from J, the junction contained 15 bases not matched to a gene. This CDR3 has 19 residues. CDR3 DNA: TGCGCCAGCAGCCACACCTGGCCGGGACAGGGAGAATATAATTCACCCCTCCACTTT. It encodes CASSHTWPGQGEYNSPLHF.

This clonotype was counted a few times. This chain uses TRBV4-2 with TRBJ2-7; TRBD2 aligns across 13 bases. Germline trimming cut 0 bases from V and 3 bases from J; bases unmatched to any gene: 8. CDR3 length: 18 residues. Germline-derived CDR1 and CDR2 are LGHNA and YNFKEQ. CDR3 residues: CASSQELLGTSGIYEQYF. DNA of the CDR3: TGTGCCAGCAGCCAAGAGCTCTTAGGGACTAGCGGGATCTACGAGCAGTACTTC.

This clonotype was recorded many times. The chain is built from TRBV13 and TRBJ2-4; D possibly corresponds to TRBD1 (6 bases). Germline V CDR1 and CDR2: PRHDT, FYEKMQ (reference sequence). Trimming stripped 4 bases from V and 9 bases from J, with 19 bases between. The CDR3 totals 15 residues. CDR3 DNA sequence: TGTGCCAGCAGCTCAACCTCAACAGGGTCGGTCATTCAGTACTTC. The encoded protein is CASSSTSTGSVIQYF.

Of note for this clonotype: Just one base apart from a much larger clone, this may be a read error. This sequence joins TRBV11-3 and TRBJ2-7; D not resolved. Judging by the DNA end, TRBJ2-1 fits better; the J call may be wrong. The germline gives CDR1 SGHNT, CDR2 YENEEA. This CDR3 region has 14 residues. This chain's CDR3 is CASSLYASSYEQFF. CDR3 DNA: TGTGCCAGCAGCTTATACGCGAGCTCCTACGAGCAGTTCTTC.

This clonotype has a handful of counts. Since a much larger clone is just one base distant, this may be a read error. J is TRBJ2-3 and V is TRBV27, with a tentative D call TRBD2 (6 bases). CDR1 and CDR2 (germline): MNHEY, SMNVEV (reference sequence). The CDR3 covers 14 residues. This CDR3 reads CAGSFAGWADTQYF. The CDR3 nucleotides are TGTGCCGGCAGTTTCGCGGGGTGGGCAGATACGCAGTATTTT.

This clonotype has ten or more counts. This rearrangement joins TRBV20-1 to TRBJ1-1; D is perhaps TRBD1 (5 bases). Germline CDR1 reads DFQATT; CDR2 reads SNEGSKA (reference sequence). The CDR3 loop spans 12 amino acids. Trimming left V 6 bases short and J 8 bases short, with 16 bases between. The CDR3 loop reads CSAPFREVEAFF. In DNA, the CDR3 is TGCAGTGCCCCCTTCAGGGAAGTAGAAGCTTTCTTT.

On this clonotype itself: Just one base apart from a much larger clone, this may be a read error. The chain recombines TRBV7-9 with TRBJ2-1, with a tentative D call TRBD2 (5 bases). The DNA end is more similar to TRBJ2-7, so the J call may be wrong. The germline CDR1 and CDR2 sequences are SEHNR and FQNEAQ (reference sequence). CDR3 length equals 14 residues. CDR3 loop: CASSPFGNLNEQYF. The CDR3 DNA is TGTGCCAGCAGCCCCTTCGGGAACCTAAATGAGCAGTACTTC.

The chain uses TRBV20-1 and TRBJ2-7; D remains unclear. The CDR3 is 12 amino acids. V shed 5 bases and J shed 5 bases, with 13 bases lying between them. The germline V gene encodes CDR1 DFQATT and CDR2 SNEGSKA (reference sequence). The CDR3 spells CSAGAGFHEQYF. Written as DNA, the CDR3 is TGCAGTGCTGGAGCCGGCTTCCACGAGCAGTACTTC.

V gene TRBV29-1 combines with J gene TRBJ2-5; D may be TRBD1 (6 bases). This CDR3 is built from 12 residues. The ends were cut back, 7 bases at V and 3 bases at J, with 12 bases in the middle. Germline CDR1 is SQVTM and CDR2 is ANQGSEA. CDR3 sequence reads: CSGLQGEETQYF. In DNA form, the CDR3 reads TGCAGCGGCCTACAGGGTGAAGAGACCCAGTACTTC.

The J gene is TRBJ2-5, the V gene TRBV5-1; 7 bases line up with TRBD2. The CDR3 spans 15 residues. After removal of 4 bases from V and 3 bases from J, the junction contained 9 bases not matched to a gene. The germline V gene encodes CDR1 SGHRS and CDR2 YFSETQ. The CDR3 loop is CASSHQGREEETQYF. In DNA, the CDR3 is TGCGCCAGCAGCCACCAGGGACGGGAGGAAGAGACCCAGTACTTC.